The sequence of this T cell receptor (beta chain) was determined in a study of early T cells in non-severe SARS-CoV-2 infection. As part of library construction, unique molecular identifiers were attached to individual cDNA molecules. TCRdb called the 5' RACE reads again in MiXCR, with one record for every CDR3 protein. The repertoire consists of roughly 100,000 distinct CDR3 sequences, with approximately 14% occurring once and the leading ten covering 6% to 7.5%. This CDR3 has 12 amino acids. V was clipped by 3 bases and J by 8 bases, with 10 bases between them. This clonotype came up many times. V is TRBV12-3 or TRBV12-4 and J is TRBJ2-5; TRBD1 or TRBD2 may be the D gene (5 bases each). This receptor was obtained from an adult who was a healthcare worker with PCR-confirmed SARS-CoV-2 infection or an uninfected control (not recorded which). Sequencing was carried out using whole blood. CDR3 loop: CASSFARGTQYF. The CDR3, as DNA: TGTGCCAGCAGTTTTGCGAGGGGAACCCAGTACTTC.